The 24 T cell receptor beta chains presented below share a single source sample, sequenced in a study of blood T cell repertoires in COVID-19. The protocol was immunoSEQ multiplex PCR, while the TCRdb copy is restricted to in-frame clones and leaves out a portion. The sample has around 330,000 clones; roughly 89% are singletons. Specimen: PBMCs or T cells enriched from blood (not recorded which). Every receptor here comes from a woman aged 18-29 years who had recovered from COVID-19.

A single count supports this clone. The chain couples TRBV30 to TRBJ1-1; D is perhaps TRBD1 (5 bases). V dropped 2 bases and J dropped 1 base, with 17 bases sitting between them. CDR1 GTSNPN and CDR2 SVGIG come from the germline V gene (reference sequence). There are 16 residues in the CDR3. The CDR3 here is CAWSKKIAGPNTEAFF. The CDR3 nucleotides are TGTGCCTGGAGTAAGAAAATAGCAGGGCCGAACACTGAAGCTTTCTTT.

The DNA of the CDR3 is TGTGCCAGCAGTTTGGGCCAGGTTGGGCAAGAGACCCAGTACTTC. Encoded protein: CASSLGQVGQETQYF. The gene calls are TRBV27 and TRBJ2-5, with no clear D. V shed 3 bases and J shed 2 bases, with 13 bases lying between them. This CDR3 spans 15 amino acids. The germline CDR1 and CDR2 sequences are MNHEY and SMNVEV (reference sequence).

The genes are TRBV19 and TRBJ2-3, with TRBD2 matching over 11 bases. The CDR3 sequence is 16 residues long. V trimming: 5 bases; J trimming: 6 bases; junction bases outside the gene matches: 10. The germline V gene has CDR1 LNHDA and CDR2 SQIVND (reference sequence). Here the CDR3 DNA reads TGTGCCAGTAGTTCTGGAACTAGCGGGGGCTTGGATACGCAGTATTTT. Its protein is CASSSGTSGGLDTQYF.

This chain uses TRBV11-2 with TRBJ1-6; 7 bases agree with TRBD1. The CDR3 contains 15 residues. V shed 4 bases, J shed 9 bases, and the junction held 9 bases outside the gene matches. Germline loops: CDR1 SGHAT, CDR2 FQNNGV. The CDR3 DNA follows: TGTGCCAGCAGCTCCAGGACAGGTCGGATTTCACCCCTCCACTTT. Its protein product is CASSSRTGRISPLHF. Together with reference TRBV11-2 and TRBJ1-6, the CDR3 gives the full variable domain: EAGVAQSPRYKIIEKRQSVAFWCNPISGHATLYWYQQILGQGPKLLIQFQNNGVVDDSQLPKDRFSAERLKGVDSTLKIQPAKLEDSAVYLCASSSRTGRISPLHFGNGTRLTVT.

The J gene is TRBJ1-4, the V gene TRBV7-9, with TRBD1 as a possible D gene (6 bases). V was trimmed by 8 bases and J by 7 bases, leaving 14 bases between them. CDR1 SEHNR and CDR2 FQNEAQ come from the germline V gene (reference sequence). The length of the CDR3 is 13 residues. CDR3 in DNA: TGTGCCAGCGGATTACAGGGCAGTGAAAAACTGTTTTTT. As protein: CASGLQGSEKLFF.

V is TRBV18 and J is TRBJ1-1, with unresolved D. Looked up from germline, CDR1 is KGHSH and CDR2 is LQKENI. This CDR3 contains 13 residues. V was shortened by 5 bases and J by 4 bases, with 11 bases between the two germline ends. The DNA of the CDR3 is TGTGCCAGCTCAACCGACATGGGCACTGAAGCTTTCTTT. Translation: CASSTDMGTEAFF.

The V call is TRBV7-2, the J call TRBJ2-1, with 7 bases lining up with TRBD2. Germline values: CDR1 SGHTA, CDR2 FQGNSA. The trim removed 1 base at V and 6 bases at J, leaving 6 bases unmatched. The CDR3 consists of 15 residues. The CDR3 region is CASSLVGLRPNEQFF. The CDR3 DNA reads as TGTGCCAGCAGCTTAGTGGGACTACGTCCCAATGAGCAGTTCTTC.

The rearrangement joins TRBV3-1 (or the pseudogene TRBV3-2) to TRBJ2-2; 9 bases are shared with TRBD1. The V gene end was trimmed by 0 bases and the J gene end by 1 base; junction bases not matched to a gene: 3. Germline V gene sequence: CDR1 LGHDT, CDR2 YNNKEL (reference sequence). The CDR3 totals 17 residues. In nucleotides, the CDR3 is TGTGCCAGCAGCCAAGACCCGGGACAGGGGAACACCGGGGAGCTGTTTTTT. It is translated as CASSQDPGQGNTGELFF.

The chain recombines TRBV2 with TRBJ1-1, with D hard to call. Germline V gives CDR1 SNHLY, CDR2 FYNNEI. The V end lost 4 bases, the J end lost 2 bases, and 5 bases lay between the germline ends. CDR3 length equals 12 residues. The CDR3 sequence is CASSVENTEAFF. In nucleotides, the CDR3 is TGTGCCAGCAGTGTAGAAAACACTGAAGCTTTCTTT.

The chain carries TRBV2 and TRBJ1-2; 7 bases fit TRBD1. After removal of 5 bases from V and 8 bases from J, the junction contained 14 bases not matched to a gene. Germline CDR1 and CDR2: SNHLY and FYNNEI. The CDR3 spans 15 residues. The CDR3 nucleotides are TGTGCCAGCAGTCCACAGCGCGGGACAGTCTCCGGCTACACCTTC. This sequence encodes CASSPQRGTVSGYTF.

The genes are TRBV19 and TRBJ2-3; 7 bases agree with TRBD1. This CDR3 spans 14 amino acids. Germline V CDR1 and CDR2: LNHDA, SQIVND (reference sequence). The V and J ends lost 5 bases and 2 bases, in that order; junction bases with no gene match: 4. The CDR3 coding sequence is TGTGCCAGTAGTTTCAGGGGGAACACAGATACGCAGTATTTT. Translated, it gives CASSFRGNTDTQYF.

V is TRBV7-9 and J is TRBJ2-1, with 11 bases fitting TRBD2. Germline V gene data show CDR1 as SEHNR and CDR2 as FQNEAQ (reference sequence). The CDR3 consists of 15 residues. V was pared by 7 bases and J by 8 bases, with 10 bases of the junction left unmatched. CDR3 coding DNA: TGTGCCAGCACCCTAGTGGGGACTAGCGGCGATGAGCAGTTCTTC. Translation: CASTLVGTSGDEQFF.

V gene TRBV6-5 combines with J gene TRBJ1-2, with D possibly matching TRBD1 (5 bases). CDR3 size: 15 residues. Trimming left V 1 base short and J 1 base short, with 10 bases between. The germline CDR1 and CDR2 sequences are MNHEY and SVGAGI. CDR3 sequence (DNA): TGTGCCAGCAGTTACTTGGACACCCTTAACTATGGCTACACCTTC. This sequence encodes CASSYLDTLNYGYTF.

This chain connects TRBV5-6 to TRBJ1-4; D is unclear. Germline CDR1 SGHDT, CDR2 YYEEEE. The CDR3 consists of 15 residues. V dropped 4 bases and J dropped 0 bases, with 10 bases sitting between them. In nucleotides, the CDR3 is TGTGCCAGCAGCCCAACTAGTGCAACTAATGAAAAACTGTTTTTT. It is translated as CASSPTSATNEKLFF.

The chain has TRBV27 and TRBJ2-7, with 8 bases matching TRBD1. This CDR3 is built from 14 residues. The V gene end was trimmed by 6 bases and the J gene end by 4 bases; junction bases not matched to a gene: 8. Germline loops: CDR1 MNHEY, CDR2 SMNVEV (reference sequence). The CDR3 DNA sequence: TGTGCCAGCAGACTCCAGGGGGCAGGTTACGAGCAGTACTTC. Protein sequence: CASRLQGAGYEQYF.

The rearrangement joins TRBV4-3 to TRBJ1-2, with D possibly TRBD1 on 5 matching bases. Germline assignment: CDR1 LGHNA and CDR2 YSLEER. Deletions cut 3 bases from V and 3 bases from J, with 14 bases between. The CDR3 covers 15 residues. CDR3 protein: CASSHATGGDYGYTF. Here the CDR3 DNA reads TGCGCCAGCAGCCATGCTACCGGGGGGGACTATGGCTACACCTTC.

The gene calls are TRBV7-9 and TRBJ2-7, with 10 bases fitting TRBD2. The CDR3 totals 14 residues. V was pared by 3 bases and J by 6 bases, with 5 bases of the junction left unmatched. Germline lookup yields CDR1 SEHNR and CDR2 FQNEAQ (reference sequence). The CDR3 sequence: CASSFGTSEGEQYF. The CDR3 nucleotides are TGTGCCAGCAGCTTCGGGACTAGCGAGGGCGAGCAGTACTTC. The complete variable domain, with remaining parts taken from reference TRBV7-9 and TRBJ2-7, reads DTGVSQNPRHKITKRGQNVTFRCDPISEHNRLYWYRQTLGQGPEFLTYFQNEAQLEKSRLLSDRFSAERPKGSFSTLEIQRTEQGDSAMYLCASSFGTSEGEQYFGPGTRLTVT.

This clone occurred many times. V and J are TRBV7-3 and TRBJ2-2, with D hard to call. The CDR3 consists of 13 residues. Trimming stripped 4 bases from V and 5 bases from J, with 8 bases between. Germline V lookup: CDR1 SGHTA, CDR2 FQGTGA. The CDR3 sequence is CASSSTGTGELFF. CDR3 in DNA: TGTGCCAGCAGCTCGACTGGAACCGGGGAGCTGTTTTTT.

This clone was counted once. The rearrangement links TRBV25-1 to TRBJ1-1, with 7 bases lining up with TRBD1. Germline lookup yields CDR1 MGHDK and CDR2 SYGVNS. J lost 2 bases, V lost 5 bases, and 8 bases had no gene match. The CDR3 spans 15 residues. The CDR3 DNA reads TGTGCCAGCAGTCAGGGGGGAACGGGAAACACTGAAGCTTTCTTT. Its translation is CASSQGGTGNTEAFF.

This rearrangement joins TRBV3-1 (or the pseudogene TRBV3-2) to TRBJ2-7, with 11 bases fitting TRBD2. CDR3 length: 15 amino acids. Germline CDR1 LGHDT, CDR2 YNNKEL (reference sequence). The ends lost 1 base at V and 3 bases at J; junction bases unmatched: 2. In DNA, the CDR3 is TGTGCCAGCAGCCAAGGACTAGCGGGGAACTACGAGCAGTACTTC. Translated, it gives CASSQGLAGNYEQYF.

This chain joins TRBV4-1 and TRBJ2-7; D unresolved. The germline V and J ends were trimmed by 4 bases and 2 bases, with 15 bases remaining between them. Germline V lookup: CDR1 MGHRA, CDR2 YSYEKL. The CDR3 runs 15 residues. CDR3 in amino acids: CASSPAGSKPYEQYF. CDR3 sequence (DNA): TGCGCCAGCAGCCCAGCCGGGTCTAAGCCCTACGAGCAGTACTTC.

J is TRBJ1-1 and V is TRBV21-1; the table's D call, TRBD1, was not checked against the DNA. TRBV21-1 represents a pseudogene. There are 18 residues in the CDR3. The CDR3 spells CASSKPTGLTGGNTEAFF. CDR3 bases: TGTGCCAGCAGCAAACCTACTGGGTTGACAGGGGGGAACACTGAAGCTTTCTTT.

This clone has a handful of counts. The rearrangement links TRBV11-2 to TRBJ1-6; D is ambiguous. This CDR3 region has 11 residues. Germline V gene sequence: CDR1 SGHAT, CDR2 FQNNGV. V lost 5 bases and J 14 bases, leaving 10 bases between the germline ends. CDR3 DNA sequence: TGTGCCAGCAGCGCCGTGGCGGCCCTCCACTTT. Translation gives CASSAVAALHF.

The chain has TRBV27 and TRBJ1-5, with D unresolved. V gave up 8 bases and J gave up 6 bases, with 17 bases separating them. This CDR3 region has 14 residues. Per germline, CDR1 MNHEY and CDR2 SMNVEV (reference sequence). The CDR3 DNA reads TGTGCCAGCTCCTCTTTGGGTAGCGCTCAGCCCCAGCATTTT. Translated, it gives CASSSLGSAQPQHF.